Each of the 18 T cell receptor beta chains below was sequenced from the same sample in a study of technical replicates of blood from several donors. TCRdb's copy holds only in-frame clones and misses some; the assay was immunoSEQ multiplex PCR. Altogether 65,000 to 80,000 clones are present, 95% being singletons, with the ten largest covering 0.2% to 0.3%. Specimen: T cells isolated from PBMCs. The origin of the receptors is a human donor in good health.

This clone was counted between two and nine times. The chain carries TRBV9 and TRBJ1-1, with 7 bases that match TRBD1. This CDR3 spans 13 amino acids. The trim removed 3 bases at V and 4 bases at J, leaving 3 bases unmatched. The germline gives CDR1 SGDLS, CDR2 YYNGEE. CDR3 coding DNA: TGTGCCAGCAGCGGACAGGGAAGCACTGAAGCTTTCTTT. Translating gives CASSGQGSTEAFF.

The chain uses TRBV6-1 and TRBJ2-7; 8 bases align to TRBD1. The CDR3 covers 15 residues. Germline values: CDR1 MNHNS, CDR2 SASEGT. V lost 4 bases to trimming and J lost 2 bases; unmatched junction nucleotides: 7. The DNA of the CDR3 is TGTGCCAGCAGTGCAAGACAGGGGCTAACCTACGAGCAGTACTTC. Amino acid sequence: CASSARQGLTYEQYF.

The chain joins TRBV6-1 to TRBJ2-3; TRBD1 matches at 9 bases. The V and J ends lost 3 bases and 4 bases, in that order; junction bases with no gene match: 8. Germline V gene data show CDR1 as MNHNS and CDR2 as SASEGT. The CDR3 covers 16 residues. This CDR3 is CASSEYRDRVSDTQYF. The CDR3 region has the DNA TGTGCCAGCAGTGAGTACCGGGACAGGGTGTCAGATACGCAGTATTTT.

The J gene is TRBJ2-7, the V gene TRBV5-4; a possible D gene is TRBD2 (5 bases). V dropped 3 bases and J dropped 2 bases, with 6 bases sitting between them. The CDR3 length is 12 residues. The germline V gene encodes CDR1 SGHNT and CDR2 YYREEE (reference sequence). The CDR3, as DNA: TGTGCCAGCAGCTCGGGAACCTACGAGCAGTACTTC. This translates into CASSSGTYEQYF.

This chain links TRBV19 with TRBJ2-1, with a tentative D call TRBD2 (6 bases). Trimming pared 2 bases from V and 6 bases from J, leaving 8 bases between. Germline V CDR1 and CDR2: LNHDA, SQIVND (reference sequence). CDR3 length: 13 amino acids. The CDR3, as DNA: TGTGCCAGTAGTATAAGGGACTCCAATGAGCAGTTCTTC. Protein sequence: CASSIRDSNEQFF.

The chain uses TRBV19 and TRBJ1-5, with no clear D. The germline CDR1 and CDR2 sequences are LNHDA and SQIVND (reference sequence). The germline V and J ends were trimmed by 5 bases and 1 base, with 12 bases remaining between them. This CDR3 is 15 amino acids long. This CDR3 reads CASSVVWQSNQPQHF. The CDR3 DNA is TGTGCCAGTAGTGTGGTATGGCAGAGCAATCAGCCCCAGCATTTT.

The chain combines TRBV2 with TRBJ1-5, with D possibly matching TRBD1 (6 bases). Trimming took 3 bases from V and 6 from J, leaving 18 bases between them. In germline, CDR1 is SNHLY, CDR2 FYNNEI. The CDR3 is 16 amino acids. Here the CDR3 DNA reads TGTGCCAGCAGTGACTCCCGGACTCGGGGGGCTCAGCCCCAGCATTTT. It translates to CASSDSRTRGAQPQHF. Based on the CDR3 plus reference TRBV2 and TRBJ1-5, the full variable domain is EPEVTQTPSHQVTQMGQEVILRCVPISNHLYFYWYRQILGQKVEFLVSFYNNEISEKSEIFDDQFSVERPDGSNFTLKIRSTKLEDSAMYFCASSDSRTRGAQPQHFGDGTRLSIL.

This CDR3 is CASSWGQGRPEQYF. In DNA form, the CDR3 reads TGTGCCAGCAGCTGGGGACAGGGAAGACCCGAGCAGTACTTC. V usage is TRBV5-6 and J usage is TRBJ2-7, with 9 positions matching TRBD1. Germline-derived CDR1 and CDR2 are SGHDT and YYEEEE. The CDR3 is made up of 14 amino acids. With 3 bases clipped from V and 6 bases from J, the junction kept 7 bases outside the gene matches.

The gene calls are TRBV27 and TRBJ2-7; TRBD2 matches 7 bases. Germline-derived CDR1 and CDR2 are MNHEY and SMNVEV (reference sequence). The trim removed 3 bases at V and 2 bases at J, leaving 4 bases unmatched. The CDR3 is 14 residues long. The CDR3 coding sequence is TGTGCCAGCAGTTTGGCGGGAGTGGCCTACGAGCAGTACTTC. It translates to CASSLAGVAYEQYF.

This chain links TRBV11-3 with TRBJ1-4; D is perhaps TRBD1 (5 bases). V lost 4 bases, J lost 0 bases, and 21 bases lay in between. Germline lookup yields CDR1 SGHNT and CDR2 YENEEA. The CDR3 runs 19 residues. The CDR3 reads CASSSGTSGGVATNEKLFF. CDR3 nucleotides: TGTGCCAGCAGCTCCGGGACTAGCGGGGGGGTTGCAACTAATGAAAAACTGTTTTTT.

The rearrangement uses TRBV6-6 and TRBJ1-5; 7 bases align to TRBD1. The ends lost 7 bases at V and 8 bases at J; junction bases unmatched: 11. Germline CDR1 MNHNY, CDR2 SVGAGI (reference sequence). CDR3 length equals 14 residues. The CDR3 region is CASNPTGLLEPQHF. For the CDR3, the DNA is TGTGCCAGCAACCCGACAGGGCTTTTGGAGCCCCAGCATTTT.

J is TRBJ1-1 and V is TRBV7-9; D is ambiguous. The CDR3 loop spans 13 amino acids. The germline CDR1 and CDR2 sequences are SEHNR and FQNEAQ (reference sequence). Trimming cost V 1 base and J 1 base, with 4 bases left between them. The CDR3 region has the DNA TGTGCCAGCAGCTTAGTAGAGAACACTGAAGCTTTCTTT. Amino acids: CASSLVENTEAFF.

The CDR3 protein is CASSYTTDSNTEAFF. CDR3 DNA: TGTGCCAGCAGTTACACGACAGATTCGAACACTGAAGCTTTCTTT. V gene TRBV6-6 combines with J gene TRBJ1-1; D might be TRBD1 (5 bases). The V end was cut by 2 bases, the J end by 1 base, with 11 bases between. The CDR3 is 15 residues long. Germline V gives CDR1 MNHNY, CDR2 SVGAGI (reference sequence).

The chain is built from TRBV5-6 and TRBJ1-3; the D gene is possibly TRBD1 (6 bases). The length of the CDR3 is 14 residues. V was clipped by 5 bases and J by 3 bases, with 12 bases between them. The germline CDR1 and CDR2 sequences are SGHDT and YYEEEE. For the CDR3, the DNA is TGTGCCAGCAGTTACCAGGGGCTTGGAAACACCATATATTTT. Protein sequence: CASSYQGLGNTIYF.

J is TRBJ1-4 and V is TRBV9, with TRBD1 identical over 10 bases. Unmatched junction bases numbered 13, after V lost 4 bases and J lost 4 bases. The CDR3 loop spans 18 amino acids. CDR1 SGDLS and CDR2 YYNGEE come from the germline V gene. Written as DNA, the CDR3 is TGTGCCAGCAGCTCTAGCCCGGGACAGGGGACGCATAATGAAAAACTGTTTTTT. Its protein is CASSSSPGQGTHNEKLFF.

The rearrangement uses TRBV19 and TRBJ1-4; D is undetermined. Germline CDR1 reads LNHDA; CDR2 reads SQIVND (reference sequence). There are 14 residues in the CDR3. V was cut by 5 bases and J by 8 bases, with 15 bases left in between. The CDR3 DNA sequence: TGTGCCAGTAGTCCCCCGCGGCCTGGGGAAAAACTGTTTTTT. Translation: CASSPPRPGEKLFF.

The chain joins TRBV4-2 to TRBJ2-5, with D possibly TRBD2 on 7 matching bases. This CDR3 has 15 amino acids. The V end was cut by 0 bases, the J end by 6 bases, with 14 bases between. Germline loops: CDR1 LGHNA, CDR2 YNFKEQ. The CDR3 protein is CASSQDGGAVKTQYF. DNA for the CDR3: TGTGCCAGCAGCCAAGATGGGGGGGCAGTGAAGACCCAGTACTTC.

This sequence joins TRBV5-1 and TRBJ1-1; D unresolved. The V gene lost 0 bases and the J gene lost 3 bases, with 6 bases spanning the gap. Germline V gene lookup returns CDR1 SGHRS and CDR2 YFSETQ. The CDR3 covers 13 residues. CDR3 amino acids: CASSLETHTEAFF. The CDR3 DNA reads TGCGCCAGCAGCTTGGAGACTCACACTGAAGCTTTCTTT.